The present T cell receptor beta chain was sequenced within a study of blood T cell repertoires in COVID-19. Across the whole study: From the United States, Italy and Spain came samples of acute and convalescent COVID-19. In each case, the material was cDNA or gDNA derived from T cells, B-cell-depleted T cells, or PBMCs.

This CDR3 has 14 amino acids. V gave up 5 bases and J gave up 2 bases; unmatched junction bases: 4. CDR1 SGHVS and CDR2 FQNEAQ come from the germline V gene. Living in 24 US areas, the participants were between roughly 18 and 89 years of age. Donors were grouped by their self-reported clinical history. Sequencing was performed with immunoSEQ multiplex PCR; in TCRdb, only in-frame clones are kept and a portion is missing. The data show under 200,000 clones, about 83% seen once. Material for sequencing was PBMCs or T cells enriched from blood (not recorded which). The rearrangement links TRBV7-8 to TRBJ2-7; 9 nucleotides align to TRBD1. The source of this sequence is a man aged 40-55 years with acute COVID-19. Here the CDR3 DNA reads TGTGCCAGCAGCCCGGGACAGGGCCCCTACGAGCAGTACTTC. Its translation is CASSPGQGPYEQYF.